This T cell receptor (beta chain) was captured by sequencing in a study of control samples from healthy donors and cancer patients. The sample holds a few counts of this clone. Repertoires were generated with immunoSEQ multiplex PCR, while TCRdb's copy carries only in-frame clones and drops some. Of tens of thousands of clones listed, 91% are singletons. The junction had 5 bases not matched to a gene; V was cut back by 5 bases and J by 1 base. This CDR3 has 16 amino acids. This clonotype originated in a man aged 50 or older with lung cancer. The J gene is TRBJ1-6, the V gene TRBV23-1, with TRBD1 identical over 7 bases. TRBV23-1 is reported as an ORF; its role is uncertain. The material sequenced was PBMCs. The CDR3 DNA follows: TGCGCCAGCAGTGCACAGGGGAGATCCTATAATTCACCCCTCCACTTT. This encodes CASSAQGRSYNSPLHF.